The rows below give T cell receptor beta chains drawn from one sample of a study of OX40 agonist ivuxolimab in advanced cancers. Sequencing was performed with immunoSEQ multiplex PCR; in TCRdb, only in-frame clones are kept and a portion is missing. This sample carries about 76,000 clones, 85% of them seen once, and the ten largest clones take roughly 3.1%. Sequencing used CD4+ or CD8+ T cells sorted from blood, obtained in a trial of the OX40 agonist ivuxolimab. The receptors were sampled from an adult with an advanced solid tumor such as melanoma, head and neck, liver or kidney cancer. Each CDR3 is given with its conserved first and last residue. The order of the fields is D gene, clone size, J gene, V gene, CDR3 DNA, CDR3 protein. D genes are given only for firm matches. Not every row has a clone size; where given, it reads once, few, many or a size class.

>TRBD1|.|TRBJ2-2|TRBV6-4
TGTGCCAGCAGTCCCAACAGGGGGTACACCGGGGAGCTGTTTTTT
CASSPNRGYTGELFF
>TRBD1|.|TRBJ2-7|TRBV7-2
TGTGCCAGCAGCCGGGACAGGGCTGGCGAGCAGTACTTC
CASSRDRAGEQYF
>.|.|TRBJ2-3|TRBV7-9
TGTGCCAGCAGCTTAGAAAAAGGAGATACGCAGTATTTT
CASSLEKGDTQYF
>TRBD1|.|TRBJ1-2|TRBV7-9
TGTGCCAGCAGAAACCCCATAGGGGGCCTATTTGGCTACACCTTC
CASRNPIGGLFGYTF
>.|.|TRBJ2-1|TRBV11-3
TGTGCCAGCAGCTTTGGGGTCTCGGGGTACAATGAGCAGTTCTTC
CASSFGVSGYNEQFF
>.|.|TRBJ1-2|TRBV5-8
TGTGCCAGCAGCTTGGAAGGGGAGCGAAAAACCTATGGCTACACCTTC
CASSLEGERKTYGYTF
>TRBD1|.|TRBJ1-2|TRBV6-6
TGTGCCAGCAGGGGCTACAGGGGTTATCGAGGCTACACCTTC
CASRGYRGYRGYTF
>.|.|TRBJ1-2|TRBV7-2
TGTGCCAGCAGCTTAGGGACAGCCCTCTATGGCTACACCTTC
CASSLGTALYGYTF
>.|.|TRBJ2-1|TRBV11-2
TGTGCCAGCAGCTTTGAAACAGGGAAGGAGTTCTTC
CASSFETGKEFF
>.|.|TRBJ1-3|TRBV9
TGTGCCAGCAGCGTAGGAGGCAGCTCAAGCTCTGGAAACACCATATATTTT
CASSVGGSSSSGNTIYF
>TRBD1|once|TRBJ2-7|TRBV23-1
TGCGCCAGCACCTTGGACAGGGAGGCCCACGAGCAGTACTTC
CASTLDREAHEQYF